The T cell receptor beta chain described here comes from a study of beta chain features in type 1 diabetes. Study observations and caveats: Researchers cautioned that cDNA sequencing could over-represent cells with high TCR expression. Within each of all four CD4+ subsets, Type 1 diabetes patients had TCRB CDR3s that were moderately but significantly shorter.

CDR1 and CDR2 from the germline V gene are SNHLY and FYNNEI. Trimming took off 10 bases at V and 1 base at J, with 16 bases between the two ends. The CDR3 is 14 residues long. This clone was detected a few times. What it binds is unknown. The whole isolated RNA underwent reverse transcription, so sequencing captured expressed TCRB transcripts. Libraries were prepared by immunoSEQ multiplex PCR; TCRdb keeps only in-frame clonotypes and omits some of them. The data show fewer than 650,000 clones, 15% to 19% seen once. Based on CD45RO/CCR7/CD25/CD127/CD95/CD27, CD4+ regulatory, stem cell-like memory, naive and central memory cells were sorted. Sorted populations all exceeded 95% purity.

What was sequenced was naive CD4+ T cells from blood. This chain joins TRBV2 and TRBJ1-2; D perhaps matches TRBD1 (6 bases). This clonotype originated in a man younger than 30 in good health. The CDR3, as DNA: TGTGCCAACTCAAAACAGGGACTTAACTATGGCTACACCTTC. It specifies CANSKQGLNYGYTF. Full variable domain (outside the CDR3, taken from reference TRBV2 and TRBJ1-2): EPEVTQTPSHQVTQMGQEVILRCVPISNHLYFYWYRQILGQKVEFLVSFYNNEISEKSEIFDDQFSVERPDGSNFTLKIRSTKLEDSAMYFCANSKQGLNYGYTFGSGTRLTVV.